Each of the 28 T cell receptor beta chains below was sequenced from the same sample in a study of regulatory T cells in long-lasting Graves disease. Relying on iRepertoire HTBI primers and Arm-PCR of CDR3 regions, the team built TCR beta libraries. TCRdb reprocessed the multiplex PCR reads with MiXCR, giving one entry per CDR3 protein. The sample lists about 500,000 distinct CDR3 sequences, 15% to 20% occurring once. The time point here: newly diagnosed GD, antithyroid drugs for less than 3 months. After RNA was extracted from PBMCs, the TCR library was made from it. The same specimen was also included in a second study, on T cells in Graves' hyperthyroidism and ophthalmopathy.

The sequencing used peripheral blood mononuclear cells (PBMCs), collected at new diagnosis, from a patient treated with antithyroid drugs. The receptors shown here come from a man aged 35-49 years with Graves disease.

The chain recombines TRBV6-1 with TRBJ2-1, with 10 bases aligning to TRBD2. CDR1 and CDR2 (germline): MNHNS, SASEGT. The CDR3 consists of 14 residues. J was trimmed by 8 bases and V by 6 bases; bases with no gene match: 7. CDR3 sequence: CASRAGTSVDEQFF. The CDR3 nucleotides read TGTGCCAGCAGGGCCGGGACTAGCGTCGATGAGCAGTTCTTC.

This clonotype appeared many times. The chain joins TRBV7-2 to TRBJ2-7; 9 positions agree with TRBD2. This CDR3 has 15 residues. Per germline, CDR1 SGHTA and CDR2 FQGNSA. With V trimmed by 5 bases and J by 3 bases, 8 bases remained unmatched. The DNA for the CDR3 is TGTGCCAGCAGCCGAAGCGGGAGGACCTACTACGAGCAGTACTTC. This translates into CASSRSGRTYYEQYF.

Turning to this clonotype: The junction shows a germline mismatch at one end, possibly a read error. The V gene is TRBV6-1, the J gene TRBJ2-3; a possible D gene is TRBD2 (5 bases). This CDR3 spans 16 amino acids. Germline lookup yields CDR1 MNHNS and CDR2 SASEGT. CDR3 in amino acids: CASSALGRRITDAQYF. In DNA, the CDR3 is TGTGCCAGCAGTGCCCTCGGACGGAGGATCACAGATGCGCAGTATTTT.

This clonotype occurred many times. The chain joins TRBV6-5 to TRBJ2-5; TRBD2 matches 9 bases. Germline V gives CDR1 MNHEY, CDR2 SVGAGI. V shed 0 bases and J 2 bases; nucleotides not matched to a gene: 4. The length of the CDR3 is 16 residues. The CDR3 coding sequence is TGTGCCAGCAGTTACTCCATGACTAGCGGACAAGAGACCCAGTACTTC. It yields the protein CASSYSMTSGQETQYF.

This clonotype was recorded many times. The V and J genes are TRBV20-1 and TRBJ2-7, with 10 bases aligning to TRBD1. CDR1 and CDR2 from the germline V gene are DFQATT and SNEGSKA (reference sequence). The J segment lost 3 bases and the V segment lost 6 bases, leaving 5 bases of the junction unmatched. This CDR3 has 13 residues. The CDR3 nucleotides are TGCAGTGCCGTCCGGGACAGGGGCTACGAGCAGTACTTC. This translates into CSAVRDRGYEQYF.

The rearrangement joins TRBV7-2 to TRBJ2-1; 8 bases align to TRBD1. In germline, CDR1 is SGHTA, CDR2 FQGNSA. V gave up 2 bases and J gave up 4 bases; unmatched junction bases: 4. The CDR3 consists of 15 residues. CDR3 coding DNA: TGTGCCAGCAGCTTAACGGGACAGGATTACAATGAGCAGTTCTTC. As protein: CASSLTGQDYNEQFF.

This clonotype was seen at least ten times. The chain couples TRBV20-1 to TRBJ2-2, with D unresolved. The CDR3 totals 15 residues. The germline gives CDR1 DFQATT, CDR2 SNEGSKA (reference sequence). The V end lost 6 bases, the J end lost 4 bases, and 18 bases lay between the germline ends. The DNA for the CDR3 is TGCAGTGCCGGCGGAATAACGGATAGCACCGGGGAGCTGTTTTTT. This translates into CSAGGITDSTGELFF.

This clonotype showed up just a few times. V usage is TRBV3-1 and J usage is TRBJ1-6; unclear D gene. Germline CDR1 is LGHDT and CDR2 is YNNKEL (reference sequence). Trimming pared 2 bases from V and 9 bases from J, leaving 5 bases between. The CDR3 contains 12 residues. The CDR3 sequence: CASSQKISPLHF. The CDR3 DNA follows: TGTGCCAGCAGCCAAAAGATTTCACCCCTCCACTTT.

Ten or more counts support this clonotype. The V gene is TRBV18, the J gene TRBJ2-2; the match to TRBD2 covers 10 bases. The CDR3 has 15 amino acids. V dropped 6 bases and J dropped 0; count of bases not matched to a gene: 1. The germline V gene has CDR1 KGHSH and CDR2 LQKENI. The CDR3 loop reads CASSGLAANTGELFF. In DNA, the CDR3 is TGTGCCAGCTCCGGACTAGCGGCGAACACCGGGGAGCTGTTTTTT.

This clonotype was seen many times. The J gene is TRBJ1-5, the V gene TRBV12-3 or TRBV12-4; D is unresolved. The CDR3 length is 13 residues. Trimming took off 2 bases at V and 7 bases at J, with 9 bases between the two ends. The CDR3 spells CASSLTGWQPQHF. The DNA for the CDR3 is TGTGCCAGCAGTTTAACGGGGTGGCAGCCCCAGCATTTT.

This clonotype was recorded a few times. The chain couples TRBV18 to TRBJ1-6, with D tentatively TRBD1 (6 bases). The CDR3 is 15 residues long. V was shortened by 3 bases and J by 6 bases, with 12 bases between the two germline ends. Germline lookup yields CDR1 KGHSH and CDR2 LQKENI. The CDR3 here is CASSPSGQSNSPLHF. In DNA form, the CDR3 reads TGTGCCAGCTCACCCTCCGGACAGAGTAATTCACCCCTCCACTTT.

CDR3 DNA sequence: TGTGCCAGCAGCGAAGGCCCCAGGGCCCATGAGCAGTTCTTC. Encoded protein: CASSEGPRAHEQFF. The chain joins TRBV5-4 to TRBJ2-1; TRBD1 is a possible D gene (5 bases). The CDR3 runs 14 residues. V shed 4 bases and J shed 8 bases, with 16 bases lying between them. Germline-derived CDR1 and CDR2 are SGHNT and YYREEE (reference sequence).

This clonotype was observed a few times. The chain couples TRBV20-1 to TRBJ1-5; D uncertain. Germline V gene data show CDR1 as DFQATT and CDR2 as SNEGSKA (reference sequence). The ends were cut back, 0 bases at V and 2 bases at J, with 23 bases in the middle. The CDR3 consists of 19 residues. CDR3 DNA sequence: TGCAGTGCTAGAGATGAGGCCGTGTGGGTGCAAGGTGGCAATCAGCCCCAGCATTTT. Protein product: CSARDEAVWVQGGNQPQHF.

The V gene is TRBV29-1, the J gene TRBJ2-1; TRBD1 aligns across 7 bases. The trim removed 7 bases at V and 0 bases at J, leaving 6 bases unmatched. Per germline, CDR1 SQVTM and CDR2 ANQGSEA. CDR3 length equals 14 residues. The CDR3 protein is CSATTGSSYNEQFF. CDR3 DNA sequence: TGCAGCGCTACGACAGGGAGCTCCTACAATGAGCAGTTCTTC.

This clonotype was picked up many times. This rearrangement joins TRBV6-2 or TRBV6-3 to TRBJ1-2; 8 bases are a match to TRBD1. This CDR3 contains 15 residues. Germline V gene sequence: CDR1 MNHEY, CDR2 SVGEGT. J was trimmed by 0 bases and V by 6 bases; bases with no gene match: 6. Here the CDR3 DNA reads TGTGCCAGCAGAGCGAGGGACAGGACTAACTATGGCTACACCTTC. Translation: CASRARDRTNYGYTF.

This clonotype has a count of ten or more. V gene TRBV27 combines with J gene TRBJ2-7; TRBD2 agrees at 8 bases. V dropped 9 bases and J dropped 2; count of bases not matched to a gene: 9. Germline CDR1 and CDR2: MNHEY and SMNVEV (reference sequence). This CDR3 spans 14 amino acids. The CDR3 DNA reads as TGTGCCAGTCCCCCGGGCGGGGGGCCCTACGAGCAGTACTTC. Translation: CASPPGGGPYEQYF.

In its sample, this clonotype was seen a few times. One junction end does not reproduce the germline sequence, and a read error may be involved. The V and J genes are TRBV6-1 and TRBJ2-4; unclear D gene. The CDR3 length is 11 residues. Germline CDR1 MNHNS, CDR2 SASEGT. CDR3 DNA: TGTGCCAGCAGTGAGAGAGGCATTCAGTGCTTC. Its translation: CASSERGIQCF.

This clonotype was detected a few times. This chain connects TRBV11-2 to TRBJ2-1; 8 bases are a match to TRBD1. V gave up 5 bases and J gave up 5 bases; unmatched junction bases: 11. This CDR3 contains 16 residues. Looked up from germline, CDR1 is SGHAT and CDR2 is FQNNGV. The CDR3 loop reads CASSTVRTGPNNEQFF. The CDR3 DNA sequence: TGTGCCAGCAGCACCGTCCGGACAGGGCCGAACAATGAGCAGTTCTTC.

This clonotype was seen a handful of times. The rearrangement links TRBV12-5 to TRBJ1-5; D is undetermined. V lost 2 bases to trimming and J lost 0 bases, with 11 bases between them. This CDR3 is 16 amino acids long. From germline, CDR1 is LGHNT and CDR2 FRNRAP. The DNA for the CDR3 is TGTGCTAGTGGTTTGTCAGAATCTGATAGCAATCAGCCCCAGCATTTT. Translation gives CASGLSESDSNQPQHF.

The chain uses TRBV5-1 and TRBJ2-1, with D unresolved. Germline V gene data show CDR1 as SGHRS and CDR2 as YFSETQ. Trimming took 0 bases from V and 0 from J, leaving 10 bases between them. The CDR3 extends over 16 amino acids. The CDR3 reads CASSLVNPGSYNEQFF. CDR3 bases: TGCGCCAGCAGCTTGGTAAACCCAGGCTCCTACAATGAGCAGTTCTTC.

J is TRBJ1-2 and V is TRBV7-9, with 11 positions matching TRBD1. The CDR3 runs to 17 residues. With V trimmed by 5 bases and J by 4 bases, 12 bases remained unmatched. The V gene's germline CDR1 is SEHNR and CDR2 FQNEAQ (reference sequence). The CDR3 region has the DNA TGTGCCAGCAGCCGGCCGGGACAGGGGGTATTGAGCTATGGCTACACCTTC. It is translated as CASSRPGQGVLSYGYTF.

In this sample, this clonotype turned up many times. The gene calls are TRBV28 and TRBJ2-1; 9 nucleotides match TRBD2. The V segment lost 7 bases and the J segment 6 bases; nucleotides outside the gene matches: 10. CDR3 length: 15 residues. In germline, CDR1 is MDHEN, CDR2 SYDVKM. DNA of the CDR3: TGTGCCAGCACCGTGTGGCGGGAGGGCATCAATGAGCAGTTCTTC. Translation gives CASTVWREGINEQFF.

This clonotype was detected ten times or more. This chain uses TRBV2 with TRBJ1-2, with 9 bases that match TRBD1. Germline values: CDR1 SNHLY, CDR2 FYNNEI. The junction had 5 bases not matched to a gene; V was cut back by 6 bases and J by 6 bases. This CDR3 has 13 residues. This CDR3 reads CASSTGTGNGYTF. The CDR3 DNA sequence: TGTGCCAGCAGCACCGGGACAGGGAATGGCTACACCTTC.

In its sample, this clonotype was seen many times. The V and J genes are TRBV7-3 and TRBJ2-1; no firm D call. Germline V CDR1 and CDR2: SGHTA, FQGTGA. CDR3 length equals 13 residues. The V end lost 2 bases, the J end lost 8 bases, and 10 bases lay between the germline ends. This CDR3 reads CASSLATWDEQFF. CDR3 nucleotides: TGTGCCAGCAGCTTAGCCACCTGGGATGAGCAGTTCTTC.

This clonotype was found many times. The gene calls are TRBV28 and TRBJ1-2, with D hard to call. The CDR3 is made up of 15 amino acids. Trimming shortened V by 3 bases and J by 1 base, and 12 bases separated the two germline ends. Germline loops: CDR1 MDHEN, CDR2 SYDVKM. CDR3 nucleotide sequence: TGTGCCAGCAGTTTGGCCCTGGGAATTAACTATGGCTACACCTTC. Its translation is CASSLALGINYGYTF.

There are a few counts of this clonotype. A single base separates this from a much larger clone, so it may be a read error. The CDR3 does not close with the conserved phenylalanine or tryptophan, likely indicating a read error. V and J are TRBV28 and TRBJ2-5, with D possibly called TRBD1 or TRBD2 (5 bases each). Per the germline V gene, CDR1 is MDHEN and CDR2 is SYDVKM. The CDR3 has 13 amino acids. V lost 6 bases and J 4 bases, leaving 12 bases between the germline ends. CDR3 sequence: CASSDRGPETQYS. CDR3 nucleotide sequence: TGTGCCAGCAGCGACAGAGGGCCAGAGACCCAGTACTCC.

In this sample, this clonotype turned up many times. The chain links TRBV10-3 to TRBJ2-1; 9 positions match TRBD2. Looked up from germline, CDR1 is ENHRY and CDR2 is SYGVKD. V shed 0 bases, J shed 5 bases, and the junction held 8 bases outside the gene matches. The CDR3 is made up of 17 amino acids. DNA for the CDR3: TGTGCCATCAGTGAGTCACGAGGACTAGCGCTAAACAATGAGCAGTTCTTC. Translation gives CAISESRGLALNNEQFF.

Ten or more counts support this clonotype. The chain is built from TRBV28 and TRBJ1-1, with TRBD1 matching 7 bases. This CDR3 has 14 amino acids. The ends lost 6 bases at V and 5 bases at J; junction bases unmatched: 9. Germline CDR1 is MDHEN and CDR2 is SYDVKM. The CDR3 region has the DNA TGTGCCAGCAGACGACAGGGCGGAGGGACTGAAGCTTTCTTT. Translating gives CASRRQGGGTEAFF.